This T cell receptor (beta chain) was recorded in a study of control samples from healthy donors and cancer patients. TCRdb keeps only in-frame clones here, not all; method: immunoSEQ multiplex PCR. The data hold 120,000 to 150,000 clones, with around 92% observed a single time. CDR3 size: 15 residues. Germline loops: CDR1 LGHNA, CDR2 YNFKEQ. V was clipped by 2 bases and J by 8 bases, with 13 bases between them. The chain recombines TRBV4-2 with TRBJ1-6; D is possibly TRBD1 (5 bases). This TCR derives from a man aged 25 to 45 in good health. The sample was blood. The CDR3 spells CASSQRWEGDSPLHF. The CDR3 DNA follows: TGTGCCAGCAGCCAACGCTGGGAAGGGGATTCACCCCTCCACTTT.